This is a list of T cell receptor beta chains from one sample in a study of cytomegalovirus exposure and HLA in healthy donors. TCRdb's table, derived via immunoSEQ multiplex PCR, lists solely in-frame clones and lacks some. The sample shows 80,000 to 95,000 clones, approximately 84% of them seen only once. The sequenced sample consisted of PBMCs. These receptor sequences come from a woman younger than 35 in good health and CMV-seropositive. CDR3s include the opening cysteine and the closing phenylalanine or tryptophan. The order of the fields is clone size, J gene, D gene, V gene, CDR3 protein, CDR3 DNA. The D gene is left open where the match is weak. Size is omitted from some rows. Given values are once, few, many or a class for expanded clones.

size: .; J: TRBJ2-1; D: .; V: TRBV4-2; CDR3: CASSLPTSTTHNEQFF; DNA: TGTGCCAGCAGCCTCCCTACCTCGACTACCCACAATGAGCAGTTCTTC
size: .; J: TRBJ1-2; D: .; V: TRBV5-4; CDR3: CASSLLGGGGYGYTF; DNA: TGTGCCAGCAGCTTACTAGGAGGGGGGGGTTATGGCTACACCTTC
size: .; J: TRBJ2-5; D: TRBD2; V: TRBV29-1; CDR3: CSVPATSGGQETQYF; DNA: TGCAGCGTACCCGCGACTAGCGGGGGACAAGAGACCCAGTACTTC
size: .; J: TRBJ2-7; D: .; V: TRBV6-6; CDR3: CASIGTLSPEQYF; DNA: TGTGCCAGCATCGGGACTTTGTCCCCCGAGCAGTACTTC
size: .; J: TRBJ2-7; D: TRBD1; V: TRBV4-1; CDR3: CASSWDRAYEQYF; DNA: TGCGCCAGCAGCTGGGACAGGGCTTACGAGCAGTACTTC
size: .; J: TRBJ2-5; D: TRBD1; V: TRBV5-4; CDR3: CASSSTGAQETQYF; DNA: TGTGCCAGCAGCTCGACAGGGGCGCAAGAGACCCAGTACTTC
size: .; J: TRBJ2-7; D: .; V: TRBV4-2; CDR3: CASSQDGTNDYEQYF; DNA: TGTGCCAGCAGCCAAGACGGGACAAACGACTACGAGCAGTACTTC
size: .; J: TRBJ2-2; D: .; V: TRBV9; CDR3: CASSPRPSVSFTGELFF; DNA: TGTGCCAGCAGCCCACGCCCTAGCGTATCTTTCACCGGGGAGCTGTTTTTT
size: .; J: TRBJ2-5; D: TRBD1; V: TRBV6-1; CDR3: CASSPGQGQETQYF; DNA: TGTGCCAGCAGCCCCGGACAGGGGCAAGAGACCCAGTACTTC
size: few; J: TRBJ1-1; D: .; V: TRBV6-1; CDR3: CASSDPATGKGNTEAFF; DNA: TGTGCCAGCAGTGACCCCGCGACGGGGAAAGGGAACACTGAAGCTTTCTTT
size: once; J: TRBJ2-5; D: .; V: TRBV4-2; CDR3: CASSQEVAVVETQYF; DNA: TGTGCCAGCAGCCAAGAGGTAGCGGTGGTTGAGACCCAGTACTTC
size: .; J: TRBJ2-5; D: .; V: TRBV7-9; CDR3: CASSTGYQETQYF; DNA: TGTGCCAGCAGTACGGGGTACCAAGAGACCCAGTACTTC
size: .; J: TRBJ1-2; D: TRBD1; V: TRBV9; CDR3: CASSARGIGEPYGYTF; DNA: TGTGCCAGCAGCGCCAGGGGGATCGGGGAACCTTATGGCTACACCTTC
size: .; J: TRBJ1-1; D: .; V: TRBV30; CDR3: CAWSGAGGGRGTEAFF; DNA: TGTGCCTGGAGTGGAGCTGGGGGCGGCCGAGGGACTGAAGCTTTCTTT
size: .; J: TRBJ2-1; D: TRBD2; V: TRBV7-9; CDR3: CASSSPSGYNEQFF; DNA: TGTGCCAGCAGCTCACCTAGCGGGTACAATGAGCAGTTCTTC
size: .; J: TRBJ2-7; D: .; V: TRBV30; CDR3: CAWSVKVATSRPRQYF; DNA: TGTGCCTGGAGTGTAAAGGTCGCGACATCCCGACCACGGCAGTACTTC
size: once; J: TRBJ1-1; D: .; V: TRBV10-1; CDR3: CASSEQANTEAFF; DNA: TGCGCCAGCAGTGAGCAGGCGAACACTGAAGCTTTCTTT
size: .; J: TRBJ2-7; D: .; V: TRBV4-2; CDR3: CASSQETFSSYEQYF; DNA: TGTGCCAGCAGCCAAGAGACTTTTAGCTCCTACGAGCAGTACTTC
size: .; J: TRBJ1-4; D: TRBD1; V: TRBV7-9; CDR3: CSSSLGDRGLDEKLFF; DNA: TGTTCCAGCAGCTTAGGTGACAGGGGATTGGATGAAAAACTGTTTTTT
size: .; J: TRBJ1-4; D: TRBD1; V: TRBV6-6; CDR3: CASSYARDRGMEKLFF; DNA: TGTGCCAGCAGTTACGCGAGGGACAGGGGGATGGAAAAACTGTTTTTT
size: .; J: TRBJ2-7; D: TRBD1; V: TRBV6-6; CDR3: CASSAPGQSLGEQYF; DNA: TGTGCCAGCAGTGCTCCGGGACAGTCTTTGGGCGAGCAGTACTTC
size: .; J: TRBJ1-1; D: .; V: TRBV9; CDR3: CASSVGVREPNTEAFF; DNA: TGTGCCAGCAGCGTAGGGGTGAGGGAGCCGAACACTGAAGCTTTCTTT
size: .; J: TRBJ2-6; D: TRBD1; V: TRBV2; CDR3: CASSAGTGFLGANVLTF; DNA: TGTGCCAGCAGTGCCGGGACAGGGTTCTTAGGGGCCAACGTCCTGACTTTC
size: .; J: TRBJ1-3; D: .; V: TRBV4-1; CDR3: CASSQGVGVSGNTIYF; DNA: TGCGCCAGCAGCCAAGGCGTGGGAGTTTCTGGAAACACCATATATTTT
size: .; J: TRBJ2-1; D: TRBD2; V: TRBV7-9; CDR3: CASSLVAGLNWNEQFF; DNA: TGTGCCAGCAGCTTGGTAGCGGGCTTAAACTGGAATGAGCAGTTCTTC
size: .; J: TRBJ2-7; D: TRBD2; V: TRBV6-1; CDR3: CASSDRLADDFEQYF; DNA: TGTGCCAGCAGTGATAGGCTAGCGGATGATTTCGAGCAGTACTTC